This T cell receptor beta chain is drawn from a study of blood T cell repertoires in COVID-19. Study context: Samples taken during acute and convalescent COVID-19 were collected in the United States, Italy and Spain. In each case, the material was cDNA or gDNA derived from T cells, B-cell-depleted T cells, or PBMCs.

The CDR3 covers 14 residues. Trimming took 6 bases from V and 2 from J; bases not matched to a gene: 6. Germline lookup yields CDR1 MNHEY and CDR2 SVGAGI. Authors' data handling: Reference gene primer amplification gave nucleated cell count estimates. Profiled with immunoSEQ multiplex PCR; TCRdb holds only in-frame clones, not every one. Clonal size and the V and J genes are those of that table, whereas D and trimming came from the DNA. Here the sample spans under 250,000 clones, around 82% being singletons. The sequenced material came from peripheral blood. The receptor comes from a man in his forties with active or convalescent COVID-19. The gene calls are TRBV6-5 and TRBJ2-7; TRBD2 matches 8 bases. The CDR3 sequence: CASSPRGGTYEQYF. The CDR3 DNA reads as TGTGCCAGCAGCCCACGGGGGGGGACCTACGAGCAGTACTTC.